This T cell receptor beta chain originates from a study of T cell responses to AZD1222 COVID-19 vaccine. This CDR3 has 15 amino acids. CDR1 is SGHNT and CDR2 is YYREEE in the germline V gene (reference sequence). V was pared by 4 bases and J by 0 bases, with 13 bases between. Only one count was recorded for this clone. Method: immunoSEQ multiplex PCR; TCRdb's copy keeps in-frame clones and lacks some. The data hold approximately 180,000 clones, with 80% to 90% observed a single time. This sequence was found in an adult in good health. Specimen: peripheral blood, collected on day 0 of AZD1222 vaccination. V is TRBV5-4 and J is TRBJ2-5; D could derive from TRBD1 or TRBD2 (5 bases each). As DNA, the CDR3 is TGTGCCAGCAGCCGGGACCGTGAATACCAAGAGACCCAGTACTTC. Its protein is CASSRDREYQETQYF.